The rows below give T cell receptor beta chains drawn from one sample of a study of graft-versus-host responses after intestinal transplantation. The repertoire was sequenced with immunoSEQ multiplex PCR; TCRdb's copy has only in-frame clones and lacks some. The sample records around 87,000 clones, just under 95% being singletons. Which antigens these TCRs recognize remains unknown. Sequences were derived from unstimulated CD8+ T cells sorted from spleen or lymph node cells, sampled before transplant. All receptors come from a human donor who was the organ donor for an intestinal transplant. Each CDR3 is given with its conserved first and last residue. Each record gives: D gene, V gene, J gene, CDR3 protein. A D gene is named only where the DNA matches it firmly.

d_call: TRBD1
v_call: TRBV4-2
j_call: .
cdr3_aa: CASSQGGTVISYEQYF

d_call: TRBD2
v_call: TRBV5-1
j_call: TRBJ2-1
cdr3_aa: CASSSGTSDFNEQFF

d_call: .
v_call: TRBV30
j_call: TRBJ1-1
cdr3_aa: CAWSVPDTWNTEAFF

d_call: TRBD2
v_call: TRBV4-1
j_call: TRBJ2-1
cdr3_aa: CASSQAGLAGANNEQFF

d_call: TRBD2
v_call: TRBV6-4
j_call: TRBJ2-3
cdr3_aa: CASSVRAGGTDTQYF

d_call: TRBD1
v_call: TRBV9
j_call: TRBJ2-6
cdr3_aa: CASSTRGTGGGSGANVLTF

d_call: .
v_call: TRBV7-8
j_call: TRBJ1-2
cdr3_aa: CASSLALSPSGGYTF

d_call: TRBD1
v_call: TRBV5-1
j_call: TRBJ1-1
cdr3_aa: CASSSWTGSTEAFF

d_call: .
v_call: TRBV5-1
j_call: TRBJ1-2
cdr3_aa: CASSQNGEGAFGYTF

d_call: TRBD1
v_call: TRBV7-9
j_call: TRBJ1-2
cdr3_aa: CASSLAGTGGDGYTF

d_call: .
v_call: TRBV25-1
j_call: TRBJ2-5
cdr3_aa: CASSAVHQETQYF

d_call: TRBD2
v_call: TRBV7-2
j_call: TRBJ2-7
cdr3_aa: CASSSSRLAGGPYEQYF

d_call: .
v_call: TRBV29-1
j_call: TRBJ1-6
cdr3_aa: CSVGTRRGYYNSPLHF

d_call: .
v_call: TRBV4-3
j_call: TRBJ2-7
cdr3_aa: CASSQVAGAGYEQYF

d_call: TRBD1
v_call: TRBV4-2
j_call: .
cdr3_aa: CASSHLHLSDRGQGYEQYF

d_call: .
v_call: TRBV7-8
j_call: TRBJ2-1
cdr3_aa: CASSILAGPSYNEQFF

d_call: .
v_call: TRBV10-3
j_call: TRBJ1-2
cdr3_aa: CAISEADFFYGYTF

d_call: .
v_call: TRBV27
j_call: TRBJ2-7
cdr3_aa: CASSLNSIGYEQYF

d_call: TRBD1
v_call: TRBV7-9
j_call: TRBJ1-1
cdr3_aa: CASSTTGSGRQAFF

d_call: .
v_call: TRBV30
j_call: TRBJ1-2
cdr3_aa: CACLTGQFGYTF

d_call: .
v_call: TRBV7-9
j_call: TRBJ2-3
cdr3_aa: CASSYLSTDTQYF

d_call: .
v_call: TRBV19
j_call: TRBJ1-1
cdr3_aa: CASSTGFRGTFF

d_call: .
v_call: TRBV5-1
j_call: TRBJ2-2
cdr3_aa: CASTPMDTLNTGELFF

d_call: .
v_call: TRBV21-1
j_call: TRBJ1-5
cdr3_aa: CASSKQGTGGHQPQHF

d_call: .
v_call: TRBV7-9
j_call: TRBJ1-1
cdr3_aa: CASSPGGTEAFF

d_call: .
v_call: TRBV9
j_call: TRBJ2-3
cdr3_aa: CASSASSAGTDTQYF

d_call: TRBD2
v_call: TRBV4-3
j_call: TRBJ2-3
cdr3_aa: CASGRETMDTQYF

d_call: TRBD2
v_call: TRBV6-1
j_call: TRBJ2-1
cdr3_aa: CASSDIEARVAGWDEQFF

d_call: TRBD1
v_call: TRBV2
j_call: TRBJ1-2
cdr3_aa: CASRGTAYGYTF

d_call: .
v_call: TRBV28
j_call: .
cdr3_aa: CASESSFLYEQYF

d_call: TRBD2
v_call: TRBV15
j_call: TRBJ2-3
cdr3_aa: CATSRVGGGTSSTDTQYF

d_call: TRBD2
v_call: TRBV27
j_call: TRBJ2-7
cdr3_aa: CASHGGAYEQYF

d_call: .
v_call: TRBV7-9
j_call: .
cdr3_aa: CASVGGRNEQYF

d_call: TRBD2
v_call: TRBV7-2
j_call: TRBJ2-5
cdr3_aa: CASSLGWGSSGGATETQYF

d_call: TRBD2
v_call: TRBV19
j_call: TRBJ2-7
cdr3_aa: CASSYVAGGSYEQYF

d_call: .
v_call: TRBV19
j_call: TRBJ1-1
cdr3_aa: CATRGGFTEAFF

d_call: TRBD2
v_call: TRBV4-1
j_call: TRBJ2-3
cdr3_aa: CASSQDTGLAVSDTQYF

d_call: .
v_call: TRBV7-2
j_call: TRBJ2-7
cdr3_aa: CASSLAVRGGASYEQYF

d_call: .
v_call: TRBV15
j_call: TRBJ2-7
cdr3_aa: CATSRDGVTGDPYEQYF

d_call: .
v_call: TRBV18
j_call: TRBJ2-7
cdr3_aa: CASSLEAFNEQYF

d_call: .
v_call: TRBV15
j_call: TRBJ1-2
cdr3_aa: CATRLGGGYGYTF

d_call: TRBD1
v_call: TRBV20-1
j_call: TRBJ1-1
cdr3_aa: CSDRAGTEAFF

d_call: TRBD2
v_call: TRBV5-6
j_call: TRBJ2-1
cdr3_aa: CASSLVPSGGTYNEQFF

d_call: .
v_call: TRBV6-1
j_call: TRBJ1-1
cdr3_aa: CASSQLNTEAFF

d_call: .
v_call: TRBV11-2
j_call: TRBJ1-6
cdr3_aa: CASSLDRPPLHF

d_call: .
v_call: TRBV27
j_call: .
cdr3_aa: CASSLGQFYEQYF